This T cell receptor beta chain was captured in a study of shared clonotypes between healthy human individuals. This CDR3 has 15 amino acids. Per germline, CDR1 MDHEN and CDR2 SYDVKM. Points from the study as a whole: Shared clonotypes across all four donors exceeded non-shared ones in generation probability. Specimens sampled were limited to blood, with tissue repertoires likely differing. Enrolling few donors narrowed the genetic and exposure-history diversity that was represented.

The naive CD8 fraction comprised CD45RO-negative cells positively selected for CCR7 and excluded terminally differentiated effector memory CD45RA+ cells. Source study methods: Without quality scores, immunoSEQ junctional reads could not be filtered like full-length reads. Here immunoSEQ multiplex PCR was the method, and the copy in TCRdb shows in-frame clones only, minus some. That table furnishes V, J and clone size, whereas the DNA furnished D and trimming. The table records 2 million to 2.5 million clones, around 93% of them present only once. Details on this clone: What it binds is not known. A read error may account for a junction end that differs from germline. This sample also contains other DNA sequences that code for the same CDR3.

The sequence was obtained from a man aged 18 to 30 in good health. Some clones in this sample may be carry-over from other donors' samples. Material for sequencing was naive CD8+ T cells from PBMCs. The chain carries TRBV28 and TRBJ2-7; 11 positions agree with TRBD2. The CDR3 spells CASSLIAGGPYEQYF. The DNA of the CDR3 is TGTGCCAGCAGTTTAATAGCGGGAGGGCCCTATGAGCAGTACTTC.